This entry lists 10 T cell receptor beta chains sequenced from one sample in a study of T cell repertoires in cytomegalovirus infection. TCRdb fed the reads into MiXCR, producing one record per CDR3 protein. The repertoire holds around 130,000 distinct CDR3 sequences, with roughly a quarter as singletons. Their antigens remain unidentified. Sequencing was carried out using PBMCs, sequenced either directly or after in vitro stimulation (not recorded which). These receptor sequences come from a human donor in good health (CMV status not recorded). Some clones in this sample may be carry-over from other donors' samples.

This clonotype occurred many times. V is TRBV7-2 and J is TRBJ2-7, with 13 positions matching TRBD2. V lost 3 bases to trimming and J lost 1 base; unmatched junction nucleotides: 3. The CDR3 totals 16 residues. The germline gives CDR1 SGHTA, CDR2 FQGNSA. Here the CDR3 reads CASSFTSGGGSYEQYV. The CDR3, as DNA: TGTGCCAGCAGCTTCACTAGCGGGGGGGGGTCCTACGAGCAGTACGTC.

The CDR3 DNA sequence: TGTGCCAGCACCCCAAGGGCTGGACTAACCGGGGAGCTGTTTTTT. It specifies CASTPRAGLTGELFF. The chain joins TRBV7-2 to TRBJ2-2, with D possibly being TRBD2 (6 bases). Trimming removed 7 bases at V and 5 bases at J, with 17 bases between. The CDR3 totals 15 residues. From germline, CDR1 is SGHTA and CDR2 FQGNSA.

This clonotype was found a few times. J is TRBJ1-2 and V is TRBV4-3; possibly TRBD1 for D (5 bases). The V end lost 3 bases, the J end lost 4 bases, and 15 bases lay between the germline ends. The length of the CDR3 is 15 residues. Germline CDR1 and CDR2: LGHNA and YSLEER. The CDR3 region is CASSHTQVPTYGYTF. The CDR3 region has the DNA TGCGCCAGCAGCCATACACAGGTTCCTACCTATGGCTACACCTTC.

CDR3 nucleotide sequence: TGTGCCAGCAGTGAGACCTTCAATTCACCCCTCCACTTT. It is translated as CASSETFNSPLHF. The chain has TRBV25-1 and TRBJ1-6, with unresolved D. The germline CDR1 and CDR2 sequences are MGHDK and SYGVNS. This CDR3 spans 13 amino acids. Trimming cost V 3 bases and J 7 bases, with 7 bases left between them.

The chain uses TRBV5-4 and TRBJ2-7; TRBD2 aligns across 8 bases. Trimming took 4 bases from V and 2 from J; bases not matched to a gene: 11. CDR1 and CDR2 from the germline V gene are SGHNT and YYREEE (reference sequence). The CDR3 has 16 residues. The CDR3 sequence is CASSKIGLALPYEQYF. The CDR3 coding sequence is TGTGCCAGCAGCAAAATCGGACTAGCTTTACCCTACGAGCAGTACTTC.

This clonotype has just a few counts. The chain uses TRBV7-9 and TRBJ2-2, with 8 nucleotides matching TRBD2. The germline V gene has CDR1 SEHNR and CDR2 FQNEAQ (reference sequence). V shed 3 bases and J 3 bases; nucleotides not matched to a gene: 6. This CDR3 contains 16 residues. The CDR3 loop is CASSLTSVLDTGELFF. The CDR3 nucleotides are TGTGCCAGCAGCTTGACTAGCGTCCTGGACACCGGGGAGCTGTTTTTT.

V and J are TRBV14 and TRBJ2-5; D not resolved. CDR1 and CDR2 (germline): SGHDN, FVKESK. The CDR3 is 16 amino acids. The ends were cut back, 0 bases at V and 2 bases at J, with 13 bases in the middle. CDR3 nucleotide sequence: TGTGCCAGCAGCCAAGATTATCGTGGACCACAAGAGACCCAGTACTTC. Amino acids: CASSQDYRGPQETQYF.

The chain couples TRBV20-1 to TRBJ2-5, with 8 bases fitting TRBD2. The CDR3 has 12 residues. CDR1 is DFQATT, CDR2 SNEGSKA, per germline (reference sequence). V lost 6 bases to trimming and J lost 5 bases; unmatched junction nucleotides: 5. DNA for the CDR3: TGCAGTGCCCGGACTAGCCTGGAGACCCAGTACTTC. Translating gives CSARTSLETQYF.

The chain is built from TRBV12-3 or TRBV12-4 and TRBJ2-7; possible D gene TRBD2, 5 bases. With 7 bases removed from V and 2 bases from J, the gap between germline ends came to 12 bases. CDR3 length equals 13 residues. Here the CDR3 DNA reads TGTGCCAGCACCTTAAGCGGAACCTACGAGCAGTACTTC. It translates to CASTLSGTYEQYF.

The J gene is TRBJ1-1, the V gene TRBV19, with D perhaps TRBD1 (6 bases). This CDR3 is 14 amino acids long. Germline CDR1 reads LNHDA; CDR2 reads SQIVND (reference sequence). Trimming shortened V by 2 bases and J by 4 bases, and 11 bases separated the two germline ends. The CDR3 region is CASSIQGIGTEAFF. CDR3 bases: TGTGCCAGTAGTATACAGGGGATTGGCACTGAAGCTTTCTTT.